Here is one T cell receptor beta chain with its context. The authors' processing: Amplifying reference gene primers gave estimates of nucleated cell counts. Only in-frame clones appear in the TCRdb table, and some are missing; sequencing was by immunoSEQ multiplex PCR. V, J and clone size were drawn from that table, and D and trimming were deduced from the DNA. The sample consists of about 200,000 clones, 75% to 95% of them appearing once. These data come from a study of blood T cell repertoires in COVID-19. Whole-study context: PBMCs, B-cell-depleted T cells, or T cells provided the cDNA or gDNA that made up the material.

Germline V gives CDR1 SQVTM, CDR2 ANQGSEA. The CDR3 covers 17 residues. The V and J ends lost 5 bases and 4 bases respectively, with 26 bases between them. This sequence originates from a man aged 50 or older with acute or convalescent COVID-19. The V call is TRBV29-1, the J call TRBJ1-2; tentative D call: TRBD1 (6 bases). The specimen sequenced was peripheral blood. The CDR3 is CSVLFSGDWQLSYGYTF. CDR3 sequence (DNA): TGCAGCGTTCTATTTTCAGGGGATTGGCAATTATCCTATGGCTACACCTTC.